The 22 T cell receptor beta chains presented below share a single source sample, sequenced in a study of shared clonotypes between healthy human individuals. Sequencing used immunoSEQ multiplex PCR; TCRdb keeps in-frame clones, though not all of them. This sample has over 1.4 million clones, with roughly 96% found just once. The material sequenced was naive CD4+ T cells sorted from blood. Subset of the sample: CD45RA+ positively selected. The receptor set was obtained from a young man in good health.

The rearrangement links TRBV20-1 to TRBJ1-2; D is undetermined. Trimming shortened V by 2 bases and J by 8 bases, and 6 bases separated the two germline ends. The CDR3 totals 10 residues. CDR1 is DFQATT and CDR2 is SNEGSKA in the germline V gene (reference sequence). This CDR3 reads CSARNGGYTF. The CDR3 coding sequence is TGCAGTGCTAGAAACGGCGGCTACACCTTC.

CDR3 sequence (DNA): TGTGCCAGCTCACCATGGGCCTCGGGGACAGGGAACTATGGCTACACCTTC. It is translated as CASSPWASGTGNYGYTF. This chain joins TRBV18 and TRBJ1-2; 9 bases match TRBD1. J gave up 2 bases and V 2 bases, and 9 bases lay outside the gene matches. Looked up from germline, CDR1 is KGHSH and CDR2 is LQKENI. CDR3 length: 17 amino acids.

The V gene is TRBV5-1, the J gene TRBJ2-7, with a possible D match to TRBD2 (6 bases). Germline-derived CDR1 and CDR2 are SGHRS and YFSETQ. CDR3 length: 15 amino acids. Trimming shortened V by 0 bases and J by 2 bases, and 12 bases separated the two germline ends. Written as DNA, the CDR3 is TGCGCCAGCAGCTTGGAAGGGACTTGGGCCTACGAGCAGTACTTC. Translating it yields CASSLEGTWAYEQYF.

The rearrangement joins TRBV27 to TRBJ2-7, with TRBD2 identical over 10 bases. V dropped 6 bases and J dropped 7; count of bases not matched to a gene: 9. The CDR3 consists of 14 residues. Germline V gene data show CDR1 as MNHEY and CDR2 as SMNVEV (reference sequence). Written as DNA, the CDR3 is TGTGCCAGCAGGCTCCTAGCGGGAGACGGGGAGCAGTACTTC. Its translation: CASRLLAGDGEQYF.

Remarks on this clone: The sample has other DNA sequences that encode this CDR3 too. The chain links TRBV2 to TRBJ2-1, with 8 bases fitting TRBD2. Germline values: CDR1 SNHLY, CDR2 FYNNEI. Trimming removed 6 bases from V and 3 bases from J; junction bases left unmatched: 7. The CDR3 spans 15 residues. This CDR3 reads CASSPTSGSYNEQFF. The CDR3 coding sequence is TGTGCCAGCAGCCCGACGAGCGGGAGCTACAATGAGCAGTTCTTC.

The rearrangement uses TRBV5-4 and TRBJ1-4; perhaps TRBD1 as D (5 bases). The CDR3 extends over 17 amino acids. With 5 bases removed from V and 2 bases from J, the gap between germline ends came to 19 bases. CDR1 is SGHNT and CDR2 is YYREEE in the germline V gene (reference sequence). CDR3 loop: CASSTGGGLGTNEKLFF. DNA of the CDR3: TGTGCCAGCAGTACCGGGGGGGGTTTAGGGACTAATGAAAAACTGTTTTTT.

The chain couples TRBV7-6 to TRBJ2-2, with D maybe TRBD2 (5 bases). The V gene's germline CDR1 is SGHVS and CDR2 FNYEAQ. The CDR3 extends over 14 amino acids. Trimming removed 8 bases from V and 4 bases from J, with 14 bases in between. CDR3: CASRVGEGTGELFF. CDR3 DNA sequence: TGTGCCAGCCGAGTGGGAGAAGGCACCGGGGAGCTGTTTTTT.

V usage is TRBV10-3 and J usage is TRBJ2-2; 13 bases match TRBD2. The germline gives CDR1 ENHRY, CDR2 SYGVKD. V lost 4 bases and J lost 7; bases outside the gene matches: 12. This CDR3 spans 18 amino acids. CDR3 protein: CAISAAGTSGIIGGELFF. The CDR3, as DNA: TGTGCCATCAGTGCCGCCGGGACTAGCGGGATCATAGGCGGGGAGCTGTTTTTT.

This chain connects TRBV10-2 to TRBJ2-3; 15 bases map to TRBD2. This CDR3 is 16 amino acids long. The germline V gene has CDR1 WSHSY and CDR2 SAAADI. The J segment lost 0 bases and the V segment lost 10 bases, leaving 5 bases of the junction unmatched. Here the CDR3 DNA reads TGCGCCACCAACGGACTAGCGGGAGGGAGCACAGATACGCAGTATTTT. Amino acids: CATNGLAGGSTDTQYF.

This chain links TRBV5-1 with TRBJ1-1; 7 nucleotides match TRBD1. Germline V CDR1 and CDR2: SGHRS, YFSETQ. V lost 4 bases and J lost 4; bases outside the gene matches: 10. CDR3 length: 15 residues. The CDR3 DNA is TGCGCCAGCAGCCAATACAGGGGAGGCGGCACTGAAGCTTTCTTT. This codes for CASSQYRGGGTEAFF.

The chain joins TRBV5-6 to TRBJ1-5; TRBD1 aligns across 9 bases. Germline CDR1 is SGHDT and CDR2 is YYEEEE. The V segment lost 4 bases and the J segment 1 base; nucleotides outside the gene matches: 6. The CDR3 spans 16 residues. CDR3 in amino acids: CASSADRGRSNQPQHF. The CDR3 region has the DNA TGTGCCAGCAGCGCCGACAGGGGGAGAAGCAATCAGCCCCAGCATTTT.

This CDR3 reads CASSLQGESGKLFF. The CDR3 coding sequence is TGTGCCAGCTCGTTACAGGGCGAGAGTGGAAAACTGTTTTTT. The V and J genes are TRBV18 and TRBJ1-4; D possibly corresponds to TRBD1 (6 bases). The germline V and J ends were trimmed by 6 bases and 10 bases, with 18 bases remaining between them. This CDR3 has 14 residues. CDR1 is KGHSH, CDR2 LQKENI, per germline. The complete variable domain, with remaining parts taken from reference TRBV18 and TRBJ1-4, reads NAGVMQNPRHLVRRRGQEARLRCSPMKGHSHVYWYRQLPEEGLKFMVYLQKENIIDESGMPKERFSAEFPKEGPSILRIQQVVRGDSAAYFCASSLQGESGKLFFGSGTQLSVL.

The rearrangement uses TRBV28 and TRBJ2-4; D uncertain. The CDR3 contains 14 residues. Germline values: CDR1 MDHEN, CDR2 SYDVKM. Trimming shortened V by 6 bases and J by 0 bases, and 9 bases separated the two germline ends. CDR3 residues: CASRPPGAKNIQYF. CDR3 DNA sequence: TGTGCCAGCAGACCCCCCGGAGCCAAAAACATTCAGTACTTC.

This chain joins TRBV9 and TRBJ2-1, with D possibly being TRBD1 or TRBD2 (5 bases each). The germline V gene encodes CDR1 SGDLS and CDR2 YYNGEE. V lost 1 base, J lost 10 bases, and 9 bases lay in between. The CDR3 runs to 12 residues. This CDR3 is CASSVRGEEQFF. The CDR3 region has the DNA TGTGCCAGCAGCGTAAGGGGAGAGGAGCAGTTCTTC.

The V call is TRBV9, the J call TRBJ2-1; 9 nucleotides line up with TRBD2. The CDR3 loop spans 15 amino acids. From germline, CDR1 is SGDLS and CDR2 YYNGEE. The trim removed 6 bases at V and 9 bases at J, leaving 13 bases unmatched. CDR3: CASKTSGLTGGEQFF. CDR3 DNA sequence: TGTGCCAGCAAGACTAGCGGCTTGACCGGCGGTGAGCAGTTCTTC.

J is TRBJ1-3 and V is TRBV9; D ambiguous. Germline V gene lookup returns CDR1 SGDLS and CDR2 YYNGEE. V lost 3 bases and J 0 bases, leaving 16 bases between the germline ends. This CDR3 region has 17 residues. CDR3: CASSAAVRFHSGNTIYF. CDR3 in DNA: TGTGCCAGCAGCGCAGCGGTCAGGTTCCACTCTGGAAACACCATATATTTT.

This chain's CDR3 is CASSLSWDRGLEQYF. The CDR3 bases are TGTGCCAGCAGCTTATCTTGGGACAGGGGGCTTGAGCAGTACTTC. The chain has TRBV7-2 and TRBJ2-7, with 12 nucleotides matching TRBD1. The V segment lost 2 bases and the J segment 7 bases; nucleotides outside the gene matches: 6. The germline gives CDR1 SGHTA, CDR2 FQGNSA. The CDR3 contains 15 residues.

V and J are TRBV5-1 and TRBJ2-7; 7 bases fit TRBD2. V lost 4 bases to trimming and J lost 2 bases; unmatched junction nucleotides: 6. The CDR3 runs to 14 residues. Germline lookup yields CDR1 SGHRS and CDR2 YFSETQ. This chain's CDR3 is CASSAGGTTYEQYF. The CDR3 DNA reads as TGCGCCAGCAGCGCCGGGGGGACCACCTACGAGCAGTACTTC.

This chain links TRBV7-3 with TRBJ1-5; TRBD1 matches at 7 bases. The germline CDR1 and CDR2 sequences are SGHTA and FQGTGA. This CDR3 comprises 17 residues. Trimming at V came to 1 base and at J to 3 bases, leaving 9 bases not matched to a gene. The CDR3 nucleotides are TGTGCCAGCAGCTTAATACCAACAGGGGCGCCCAATCAGCCCCAGCATTTT. Amino acid sequence: CASSLIPTGAPNQPQHF.

The gene calls are TRBV2 and TRBJ2-1, with D possibly being TRBD1 (5 bases). The CDR3 contains 13 residues. Germline V gene sequence: CDR1 SNHLY, CDR2 FYNNEI. V shed 10 bases and J shed 4 bases, with 14 bases lying between them. This CDR3 reads CATRQNPYNEQFF. The CDR3 region has the DNA TGTGCCACCAGACAGAACCCTTACAATGAGCAGTTCTTC.

Notes on this clone: This sample includes further DNA sequences coding for the same CDR3. This sequence joins TRBV29-1 and TRBJ2-5; 9 nucleotides agree with TRBD1. V shed 2 bases and J 5 bases; nucleotides not matched to a gene: 3. Germline CDR1 is SQVTM and CDR2 is ANQGSEA. This CDR3 contains 13 residues. For the CDR3, the DNA is TGCAGCGTTGAAAACAGGGGGCAGGAGACCCAGTACTTC. Translated: CSVENRGQETQYF.

The chain recombines TRBV15 with TRBJ2-3; D call uncertain. The ends were cut back, 4 bases at V and 2 bases at J, with 7 bases in the middle. The CDR3 has 13 amino acids. Germline CDR1 is LNHNV and CDR2 is YYDKDF (reference sequence). The CDR3 here is CATSTPATDTQYF. The DNA of the CDR3 is TGTGCCACCAGCACCCCGGCCACAGATACGCAGTATTTT.